A selection of T cell receptor beta chains follows, all from one sample in a study of low-dose radiotherapy and immunotherapy resistance in tumors. TCRdb reanalysed the reads using MiXCR and keeps one entry per CDR3 protein. The sample lists some 53,000 distinct CDR3 sequences, 33% seen once, with roughly 8.2% in the top ten. The sequencing used PBMCs, collected after low-dose radiotherapy plus immunotherapy. The receptors originated from a male donor with rectosigmoid adenocarcinoma. The CDR3 runs from the conserved cysteine through the conserved F or W. Fields, in order: V gene, clone size, D gene, J gene, CDR3 protein, CDR3 DNA. A D gene is named only where the DNA matches it firmly. Expanded clones are given a class, and other clones once, few, many or no size at all.

V: TRBV4-3; size: -; D: -; J: TRBJ2-3; CDR3: CASSQDRPYTQYF; DNA: TGCGCCAGCAGCCAAGATCGCCCATATACGCAGTATTTT
V: TRBV20-1; size: many; D: -; J: TRBJ1-5; CDR3: CSAQAERQKTQHF; DNA: TGCAGTGCCCAGGCGGAACGACAAAAGACCCAGCATTTT
V: TRBV12-3/TRBV12-4; size: many; D: -; J: TRBJ2-7; CDR3: CASSLLTGNRYEQYF; DNA: TGTGCCAGCAGTTTATTGACAGGAAATCGTTACGAGCAGTACTTC
V: TRBV13; size: -; D: -; J: TRBJ2-1; CDR3: CASSLATNNEQFF; DNA: TGTGCCAGCAGCTTAGCGACGAACAATGAGCAGTTCTTC
V: TRBV22-1; size: -; D: -; J: TRBJ1-2; CDR3: CASSLTQNSNGYTF; DNA: TGTGCCAGCAGTTTAACCCAAAACAGTAATGGCTACACCTTC
V: TRBV5-1; size: -; D: -; J: TRBJ2-7; CDR3: CASSLDGDEQYF; DNA: TGCGCCAGCAGCTTGGACGGAGACGAGCAGTACTTC
V: TRBV10-3; size: -; D: TRBD2; J: TRBJ2-3; CDR3: CAIMSGDRTDTQYF; DNA: TGTGCCATCATGAGCGGGGACCGCACAGATACGCAGTATTTT
V: TRBV28; size: -; D: -; J: TRBJ1-5; CDR3: CASRNPLSTFNQPQHF; DNA: TGTGCCAGCAGGAACCCCCTAAGTACATTTAATCAGCCCCAGCATTTT
V: TRBV29-1; size: -; D: TRBD1; J: TRBJ2-7; CDR3: CSVGDRGTYEQYF; DNA: TGCAGCGTCGGGGACAGGGGTACCTACGAGCAGTACTTC
V: TRBV20-1; size: many; D: -; J: TRBJ2-5; CDR3: CSASVVSEEETQYF; DNA: TGCAGTGCTAGCGTGGTTAGTGAAGAAGAGACCCAGTACTTC
V: TRBV5-1; size: few; D: -; J: TRBJ2-1; CDR3: CASRVNYNEQFF; DNA: TGCGCCAGCAGGGTTAATTACAATGAGCAGTTCTTC
V: TRBV6-5; size: -; D: -; J: TRBJ2-2; CDR3: CASGRETTTGELFF; DNA: TGTGCCAGCGGGAGAGAGACAACTACCGGGGAGCTGTTTTTT
V: TRBV28; size: -; D: -; J: TRBJ2-3; CDR3: CASGDAFGDGTDTQYF; DNA: TGTGCCAGCGGCGATGCCTTCGGCGACGGCACAGATACGCAGTATTTT
V: TRBV5-4; size: -; D: TRBD2; J: TRBJ2-7; CDR3: CASSLDLAGSGLYEQYF; DNA: TGTGCCAGCAGCTTGGACCTAGCGGGGAGCGGACTCTACGAGCAGTACTTC
V: TRBV6-5; size: -; D: -; J: TRBJ2-7; CDR3: CASKDRSYEQYF; DNA: TGTGCCAGCAAAGACCGTTCCTACGAGCAGTACTTC
V: TRBV28; size: -; D: -; J: TRBJ2-3; CDR3: CASSLPASRRRVNTDTQYF; DNA: TGTGCCAGCAGTTTACCCGCCTCTCGTCGACGCGTCAACACAGATACGCAGTATTTT
V: TRBV6-2/TRBV6-3; size: few; D: -; J: TRBJ1-6; CDR3: CASSDRTGSGSPLHF; DNA: TGTGCCAGCAGTGACCGAACAGGGTCAGGCTCACCCCTCCACTTT
V: TRBV5-6; size: few; D: -; J: TRBJ2-1; CDR3: CASSLEGLLVYNEQFF; DNA: TGTGCCAGCAGCTTGGAAGGGCTCCTGGTCTACAATGAGCAGTTCTTC
V: TRBV9; size: few; D: TRBD1; J: TRBJ2-1; CDR3: CASSETGGPPGDEQFF; DNA: TGTGCCAGCAGCGAGACAGGGGGCCCTCCTGGGGATGAGCAGTTCTTC
V: TRBV13; size: many; D: -; J: TRBJ2-1; CDR3: CASSELGGPMRNEQFF; DNA: TGTGCCAGCAGTGAATTGGGCGGGCCCATGAGGAATGAGCAGTTCTTC
V: TRBV19; size: -; D: TRBD1; J: TRBJ1-4; CDR3: CASSISGTGGKLFF; DNA: TGTGCCAGTAGTATATCGGGGACAGGGGGAAAACTGTTTTTT
V: TRBV6-6; size: many; D: -; J: TRBJ1-2; CDR3: CASSSPNRDGYTF; DNA: TGTGCCAGCAGTTCCCCAAACAGGGACGGCTACACCTTC
V: TRBV7-2; size: -; D: TRBD2; J: TRBJ2-3; CDR3: CASSVSGRKDTQYF; DNA: TGTGCCAGCAGCGTCAGCGGGAGGAAAGATACGCAGTATTTT
V: TRBV6-2/TRBV6-3; size: many; D: -; J: TRBJ2-7; CDR3: CATDTLLRNEQYF; DNA: TGTGCCACGGACACTTTATTACGAAACGAGCAGTACTTC
V: TRBV29-1; size: few; D: -; J: TRBJ2-1; CDR3: CSVWYNEQFF; DNA: TGCAGCGTTTGGTACAATGAGCAGTTCTTC
V: TRBV12-3/TRBV12-4; size: -; D: -; J: TRBJ1-5; CDR3: CASSLMVVDSNQPQHF; DNA: TGTGCCAGCAGTTTGATGGTGGTAGATAGCAATCAGCCCCAGCATTTT
V: TRBV6-2/TRBV6-3; size: -; D: -; J: TRBJ2-2; CDR3: CASSRQARTGELFF; DNA: TGTGCCAGCAGCCGACAGGCCCGAACCGGGGAGCTGTTTTTT
V: TRBV6-2/TRBV6-3; size: many; D: TRBD1; J: TRBJ1-5; CDR3: CASRKGQGNQPQHF; DNA: TGTGCCAGCAGAAAGGGACAGGGTAATCAGCCCCAGCATTTT
V: TRBV28; size: -; D: -; J: TRBJ2-7; CDR3: CASSPVKGRNEQYF; DNA: TGTGCCAGCAGTCCCGTAAAGGGGCGGAACGAGCAGTACTTC
V: TRBV10-3; size: many; D: -; J: TRBJ2-1; CDR3: CASTKGSYRSSEQFF; DNA: TGTGCCTCCACCAAAGGTTCTTACAGATCTTCTGAGCAGTTCTTC
V: TRBV6-2/TRBV6-3; size: -; D: TRBD2; J: TRBJ2-3; CDR3: CASSLGGLAGAADTQYF; DNA: TGTGCCAGCAGCCTTGGCGGGCTAGCGGGGGCGGCAGATACGCAGTATTTT
V: TRBV30; size: -; D: -; J: TRBJ2-3; CDR3: CAWSGVAVTDTQYF; DNA: TGTGCCTGGAGTGGAGTAGCCGTAACAGATACGCAGTATTTT
V: TRBV2; size: many; D: -; J: TRBJ1-1; CDR3: CASSEVSRGVAEAFF; DNA: TGTGCCAGCAGTGAAGTATCTCGGGGCGTCGCTGAAGCTTTCTTT
V: TRBV6-2/TRBV6-3; size: -; D: -; J: TRBJ2-2; CDR3: CACQEANTGELFF; DNA: TGTGCCTGTCAGGAGGCGAACACCGGGGAGCTGTTTTTT
V: TRBV3-1; size: many; D: -; J: TRBJ2-7; CDR3: CASSQEVGLTYEQYF; DNA: TGTGCCAGCAGCCAAGAAGTGGGACTTACCTACGAGCAGTACTTC
V: TRBV20-1; size: many; D: -; J: TRBJ2-7; CDR3: CSALFPGGGVEQYF; DNA: TGCAGTGCGCTTTTTCCCGGCGGTGGTGTTGAGCAGTACTTC
V: TRBV20-1; size: -; D: -; J: TRBJ2-2; CDR3: CSASDVRTANTGELFF; DNA: TGCAGTGCTAGTGACGTGCGGACCGCGAACACCGGGGAGCTGTTTTTT